The next 9 T cell receptor beta chains were all read from a single sample in a study of radiotherapy plus CTLA-4 blockade in lung cancer. TCRdb's table, derived via immunoSEQ multiplex PCR, lists solely in-frame clones and lacks some. Among 45,000 to 60,000 clones, 65% to 85% were seen once, and the ten largest hold approximately 2.5%. The specimen comprised peripheral blood, sampled from a patient treated with radiotherapy plus ipilimumab. Receptors were obtained from a human donor with non-small cell lung cancer whose response to radiotherapy plus ipilimumab could not be evaluated.

The chain is built from TRBV7-6 and TRBJ2-7, with TRBD2 matching 16 bases. CDR3 length: 19 amino acids. J gave up 0 bases and V 3 bases, and 8 bases lay outside the gene matches. Germline V lookup: CDR1 SGHVS, CDR2 FNYEAQ. In DNA, the CDR3 is TGTGCCAGCAGCTTTCCGGGACTAGCGGGGGGGCCAAGCTCCTACGAGCAGTACTTC. Translation gives CASSFPGLAGGPSSYEQYF.

This clone was observed a few times. The gene calls are TRBV10-1 and TRBJ1-5, with a tentative D call TRBD1 (5 bases). The germline V gene encodes CDR1 WNHNN and CDR2 SYGVQD (reference sequence). This CDR3 contains 14 residues. This chain's CDR3 is CGEGLNSSNQPQHF. The CDR3 nucleotides are TGCGGGGAGGGGTTGAATTCGAGCAATCAGCCCCAGCATTTT.

A single count supports this clone. The chain links TRBV18 to TRBJ1-3; no clear D. V was clipped by 4 bases and J by 0 bases, with 16 bases between them. The germline V gene encodes CDR1 KGHSH and CDR2 LQKENI. This CDR3 comprises 17 residues. CDR3 sequence (DNA): TGTGCCAGCTCACAACTGTCCGTCGGGAACTCTGGAAACACCATATATTTT. Translated: CASSQLSVGNSGNTIYF.

This clone was picked up a small number of times. This chain links TRBV2 with TRBJ1-5; the D is unclear. CDR1 and CDR2 from the germline V gene are SNHLY and FYNNEI. The CDR3 is 13 amino acids. Trimming shortened V by 1 base and J by 3 bases, and 4 bases separated the two germline ends. The CDR3 nucleotides read TGTGCCAGCAGTGAAGTGTACAATCAGCCCCAGCATTTT. Residues: CASSEVYNQPQHF.

This clone was found once. The genes are TRBV28 and TRBJ1-6; D is unclear. The V end was cut by 8 bases, the J end by 14 bases, with 19 bases between. CDR1 and CDR2 (germline): MDHEN, SYDVKM. This CDR3 has 13 residues. The CDR3 coding sequence is TGTGCCAGCTCTAGAGGCGGATTAGTATCCCTCCACTTT. This codes for CASSRGGLVSLHF.

This chain connects TRBV9 to TRBJ1-1, with no clear D. Germline CDR1 and CDR2: SGDLS and YYNGEE. The CDR3 is 18 residues long. V was trimmed by 6 bases and J by 3 bases, leaving 27 bases between them. CDR3 amino acids: CASKEKQKLATGDTEAFF. The CDR3 nucleotides read TGTGCCAGCAAGGAAAAACAGAAATTGGCAACCGGGGACACTGAAGCTTTCTTT. Full variable domain (outside the CDR3, taken from reference TRBV9 and TRBJ1-1): DSGVTQTPKHLITATGQRVTLRCSPRSGDLSVYWYQQSLDQGLQFLIQYYNGEERAKGNILERFSAQQFPDLHSELNLSSLELGDSALYFCASKEKQKLATGDTEAFFGQGTRLTVV.

V is TRBV2 and J is TRBJ1-1; possibly TRBD1 for D (6 bases). The CDR3 runs 15 residues. V was trimmed by 8 bases and J by 5 bases, leaving 21 bases between them. Germline V CDR1 and CDR2: SNHLY, FYNNEI. The chain's CDR3 is CASATLRGGRTEAFF. CDR3 bases: TGTGCCAGCGCCACCCTTCGAGGGGGTCGGACTGAAGCTTTCTTT.

This sequence joins TRBV5-1 and TRBJ2-3, with 7 bases that match TRBD1. This CDR3 region has 16 residues. The V gene's germline CDR1 is SGHRS and CDR2 YFSETQ. After removal of 0 bases from V and 0 bases from J, the junction contained 4 bases not matched to a gene. The CDR3 DNA reads as TGCGCCAGCAGCTTGGGAGGGGACAGTAGCACAGATACGCAGTATTTT. Its translation: CASSLGGDSSTDTQYF. The full variable domain, rest sourced from reference TRBV5-1 and TRBJ2-3, is KAGVTQTPRYLIKTRGQQVTLSCSPISGHRSVSWYQQTPGQGLQFLFEYFSETQRNKGNFPGRFSGRQFSNSRSEMNVSTLELGDSALYLCASSLGGDSSTDTQYFGPGTRLTVL.

This clone was seen once. The chain couples TRBV18 to TRBJ2-7; 11 bases map to TRBD2. This CDR3 has 19 amino acids. Germline CDR1 is KGHSH and CDR2 is LQKENI. The ends lost 5 bases at V and 0 bases at J; junction bases unmatched: 15. The CDR3 here is CASSYNFPSGGSSSYEQYF. CDR3 nucleotides: TGTGCCAGCTCATATAACTTCCCTAGCGGGGGGTCGAGCTCCTACGAGCAGTACTTC.